These 27 T cell receptor beta chains were all obtained from the same sample, sequenced in a study of beta chain features in type 1 diabetes. Isolated RNA was reverse transcribed in full, so expressed TCRB transcripts were sequenced. The data were produced by immunoSEQ multiplex PCR, yet TCRdb's version contains in-frame clones alone and is incomplete. The table shows approximately 340,000 clones, with more than 12% occurring only once. The specimen sequenced was naive CD4+ T cells from blood. These receptors were obtained from a woman aged 18-35 years in good health.

The chain employs TRBV5-1 and TRBJ1-3; D not certain. The ends were cut back, 4 bases at V and 0 bases at J, with 8 bases in the middle. Looked up from germline, CDR1 is SGHRS and CDR2 is YFSETQ. The CDR3 sequence is 14 residues long. The CDR3 protein is CASSPTTSGNTIYF. CDR3 nucleotide sequence: TGCGCCAGCAGCCCCACAACCTCTGGAAACACCATATATTTT. The full variable domain, with the rest looked up from reference TRBV5-1 and TRBJ1-3, is KAGVTQTPRYLIKTRGQQVTLSCSPISGHRSVSWYQQTPGQGLQFLFEYFSETQRNKGNFPGRFSGRQFSNSRSEMNVSTLELGDSALYLCASSPTTSGNTIYFGEGSWLTVV.

The rearrangement links TRBV28 to TRBJ2-2; the match to TRBD1 covers 8 bases. Germline V gene sequence: CDR1 MDHEN, CDR2 SYDVKM. V gave up 6 bases and J gave up 6 bases; unmatched junction bases: 3. This CDR3 is built from 13 residues. CDR3 residues: CASRLQGAGELFF. CDR3 sequence (DNA): TGTGCCAGCAGACTACAGGGGGCCGGGGAGCTGTTTTTT.

The chain has TRBV9 and TRBJ1-5; possibly TRBD1 for D (6 bases). CDR3 length equals 13 residues. Germline V gene data show CDR1 as SGDLS and CDR2 as YYNGEE. Trimming pared 6 bases from V and 0 bases from J, leaving 7 bases between. CDR3 coding DNA: TGTGCCAGCAACAGGGATAGCAATCAGCCCCAGCATTTT. Its translation is CASNRDSNQPQHF.

The V and J genes are TRBV27 and TRBJ1-1; tentative D call: TRBD1 (6 bases). V lost 4 bases and J 0 bases, leaving 6 bases between the germline ends. The germline CDR1 and CDR2 sequences are MNHEY and SMNVEV (reference sequence). The CDR3 loop spans 13 amino acids. This CDR3 is CASSWTVNTEAFF. In nucleotides, the CDR3 is TGTGCCAGCAGTTGGACAGTGAACACTGAAGCTTTCTTT.

CDR3 coding DNA: TGTGCCAGCAGTTCGGGGGAACCTAACTATGGCTACACCTTC. Its protein product is CASSSGEPNYGYTF. The rearrangement links TRBV27 to TRBJ1-2; maybe TRBD1 (5 bases). The germline V gene encodes CDR1 MNHEY and CDR2 SMNVEV (reference sequence). V gave up 4 bases and J gave up 0 bases, with 9 bases separating them. The CDR3 extends over 14 amino acids.

This sequence joins TRBV7-9 and TRBJ2-1; TRBD1 is a possible D gene (6 bases). The CDR3 consists of 15 residues. Deletions cut 5 bases from V and 1 base from J, with 12 bases between. Germline V gene sequence: CDR1 SEHNR, CDR2 FQNEAQ (reference sequence). The CDR3 region has the DNA TGTGCCAGCAGCAAAAGGGGGATATCCTACAATGAGCAGTTCTTC. This sequence encodes CASSKRGISYNEQFF.

This clone was picked up a small number of times. This rearrangement joins TRBV7-9 to TRBJ2-1; the match to TRBD1 covers 7 bases. The CDR3 is 17 residues long. V was clipped by 3 bases and J by 3 bases; unmatched bases: 11. The germline V gene encodes CDR1 SEHNR and CDR2 FQNEAQ (reference sequence). CDR3 sequence: CASSLRNSQGNYNEQFF. The DNA for the CDR3 is TGTGCCAGCAGCTTGAGAAATTCACAGGGGAACTACAATGAGCAGTTCTTC. Using reference TRBV7-9 and TRBJ2-1 for the parts outside the CDR3, the full variable domain is DTGVSQNPRHKITKRGQNVTFRCDPISEHNRLYWYRQTLGQGPEFLTYFQNEAQLEKSRLLSDRFSAERPKGSFSTLEIQRTEQGDSAMYLCASSLRNSQGNYNEQFFGPGTRLTVL.

The V call is TRBV7-9, the J call TRBJ2-3, with 7 positions matching TRBD1. CDR1 SEHNR and CDR2 FQNEAQ come from the germline V gene (reference sequence). V lost 2 bases to trimming and J lost 2 bases; unmatched junction nucleotides: 4. This CDR3 comprises 15 residues. The CDR3 sequence is CASSLTGVVTDTQYF. The CDR3 region has the DNA TGTGCCAGCAGCTTAACAGGGGTCGTCACAGATACGCAGTATTTT.

Only a few counts were recorded for this clone. The CDR3 reads CASSRTAEKLFF. The DNA for the CDR3 is TGTGCCAGCAGTCGGACAGCCGAAAAACTGTTTTTT. The chain employs TRBV28 and TRBJ1-4, with D maybe TRBD1 (6 bases). Germline CDR1 and CDR2: MDHEN and SYDVKM. This CDR3 is built from 12 residues. Trimming removed 5 bases from V and 8 bases from J, with 9 bases in between. The full variable domain, completed using reference TRBV28 and TRBJ1-4, is DVKVTQSSRYLVKRTGEKVFLECVQDMDHENMFWYRQDPGLGLRLIYFSYDVKMKEKGDIPEGYSVSREKKERFSLILESASTNQTSMYLCASSRTAEKLFFGSGTQLSVL.

This clone was seen only a few times. The chain joins TRBV29-1 to TRBJ2-1; D might be TRBD1 (5 bases). The V gene lost 7 bases and the J gene lost 5 bases, with 12 bases spanning the gap. The CDR3 consists of 12 residues. CDR1 is SQVTM and CDR2 is ANQGSEA in the germline V gene. CDR3 coding DNA: TGCAGCGCCTACAGGCAGGACAATGAGCAGTTCTTC. Translating gives CSAYRQDNEQFF.

This rearrangement joins TRBV29-1 to TRBJ2-7; maybe TRBD1 (7 bases). CDR1 and CDR2 (germline): SQVTM, ANQGSEA. V lost 6 bases, J lost 3 bases, and 12 bases lay in between. The length of the CDR3 is 12 residues. In nucleotides, the CDR3 is TGCAGCGTATCAGGGGGGTACTACGAGCAGTACTTC. Its translation is CSVSGGYYEQYF.

Only a few counts were recorded for this clone. The J gene is TRBJ2-7, the V gene TRBV7-9; 9 bases are shared with TRBD1. The CDR3 runs to 15 residues. Germline lookup yields CDR1 SEHNR and CDR2 FQNEAQ (reference sequence). Unmatched junction bases numbered 17, after V lost 4 bases and J lost 13 bases. CDR3: CASSSDWTGEEALYF. For the CDR3, the DNA is TGTGCCAGCAGCTCGGATTGGACAGGGGAGGAAGCACTATACTTC.

This clone showed up just a few times. Other DNA sequences within the sample encode an identical CDR3. The V and J genes are TRBV5-1 and TRBJ2-1, with D uncertain. CDR1 and CDR2 from the germline V gene are SGHRS and YFSETQ. The CDR3 covers 12 residues. Trimming took 0 bases from V and 7 from J, leaving 5 bases between them. CDR3: CASSLGANEQFF. Here the CDR3 DNA reads TGCGCCAGCAGCTTGGGAGCAAATGAGCAGTTCTTC.

The chain carries TRBV20-1 and TRBJ1-3; D unresolved. Between the trimmed V and J ends, which lost 2 bases and 3 bases, there was a span of 2 bases. The germline V gene encodes CDR1 DFQATT and CDR2 SNEGSKA (reference sequence). There are 11 residues in the CDR3. The CDR3 is CSARRGNTIYF. CDR3 coding DNA: TGCAGTGCTAGACGTGGAAACACCATATATTTT.

This clone has just a few counts. The chain carries TRBV5-4 and TRBJ2-1; a weak D match, TRBD2 (6 bases). Between the trimmed V and J ends, which lost 2 bases and 9 bases, there was a span of 18 bases. This CDR3 has 15 residues. In germline, CDR1 is SGHNT, CDR2 YYREEE (reference sequence). In nucleotides, the CDR3 is TGTGCCAGCAGCTTTGGGACTCGAATAGGCGGTGAGCAGTTCTTC. Protein product: CASSFGTRIGGEQFF.

The rearrangement uses TRBV5-1 and TRBJ2-5; D perhaps matches TRBD1 (5 bases). Germline V gives CDR1 SGHRS, CDR2 YFSETQ. The ends were cut back, 0 bases at V and 5 bases at J, with 11 bases in the middle. The CDR3 consists of 14 residues. CDR3 coding DNA: TGCGCCAGCAGCTTGGACCCAGGGTCGGAGACCCAGTACTTC. The encoded protein is CASSLDPGSETQYF. The full variable domain, with the rest looked up from reference TRBV5-1 and TRBJ2-5, is KAGVTQTPRYLIKTRGQQVTLSCSPISGHRSVSWYQQTPGQGLQFLFEYFSETQRNKGNFPGRFSGRQFSNSRSEMNVSTLELGDSALYLCASSLDPGSETQYFGPGTRLLVL.

This clone was seen a few times. The V and J genes are TRBV30 and TRBJ1-3; tentatively, D is TRBD1 (5 bases). CDR3 length: 13 residues. Trimming removed 7 bases from V and 2 bases from J, with 12 bases in between. Germline V gene lookup returns CDR1 GTSNPN and CDR2 SVGIG (reference sequence). The CDR3 sequence is CASPTDPGNTIYF. The CDR3 DNA reads as TGTGCCTCCCCGACAGATCCTGGAAACACCATATATTTT.

This clone was seen only once. The rearrangement joins TRBV6-6 to TRBJ2-5; 9 bases agree with TRBD1. This CDR3 is 15 amino acids long. CDR1 is MNHNY, CDR2 SVGAGI, per germline (reference sequence). The V gene end was trimmed by 5 bases and the J gene end by 3 bases; junction bases not matched to a gene: 7. The CDR3: CASSRGQGREETQYF. The CDR3 nucleotides read TGTGCCAGCAGTCGCGGACAGGGGCGAGAAGAGACCCAGTACTTC.

This clone was seen a few times. J is TRBJ2-1 and V is TRBV4-3; TRBD2 matches 7 bases. This CDR3 region has 15 residues. The V gene end was trimmed by 4 bases and the J gene end by 8 bases; junction bases not matched to a gene: 11. Per germline, CDR1 LGHNA and CDR2 YSLEER. The CDR3 DNA is TGCGCCAGCAGCCGCCGGGGGGACTATCCCCATGAGCAGTTCTTC. Protein product: CASSRRGDYPHEQFF.

The chain recombines TRBV30 with TRBJ1-1; D gene ambiguous. The V end was cut by 0 bases, the J end by 3 bases, with 8 bases between. Germline CDR1 and CDR2: GTSNPN and SVGIG (reference sequence). There are 13 residues in the CDR3. CDR3 nucleotide sequence: TGTGCCTGGAGTGTATCGGCGGACACTGAAGCTTTCTTT. Its translation is CAWSVSADTEAFF.

There are a few counts of this clone. The chain combines TRBV30 with TRBJ1-1, with D unclear. Germline V gene data show CDR1 as GTSNPN and CDR2 as SVGIG (reference sequence). V was trimmed by 2 bases and J by 5 bases, leaving 12 bases between them. The CDR3 extends over 13 amino acids. CDR3: CAWSPSRRTEAFF. The CDR3 coding sequence is TGTGCCTGGAGTCCCTCTAGAAGAACTGAAGCTTTCTTT.

There are a few counts of this clone. The rearrangement uses TRBV7-3 and TRBJ1-5; the D is unclear. CDR1 is SGHTA, CDR2 FQGTGA, per germline. The V end was cut by 4 bases, the J end by 6 bases, with 10 bases between. The CDR3 runs 13 residues. CDR3 coding DNA: TGTGCCAGCAGCTCGGAAGCAGGTCAGCCCCAGCATTTT. It codes for CASSSEAGQPQHF.

V and J are TRBV6-5 and TRBJ1-2, with no clear D. Germline V gene sequence: CDR1 MNHEY, CDR2 SVGAGI. There are 13 residues in the CDR3. V was cut by 0 bases and J by 3 bases, with 5 bases left in between. CDR3 DNA: TGTGCCAGCAGTTACTCCCCGGACTATGGCTACACCTTC. Protein product: CASSYSPDYGYTF.

The chain employs TRBV6-6 and TRBJ1-1; TRBD1 aligns across 8 bases. Per germline, CDR1 MNHNY and CDR2 SVGAGI (reference sequence). V was pared by 3 bases and J by 1 base, with 4 bases of the junction left unmatched. The CDR3 length is 15 residues. This chain's CDR3 is CASSYLTGGNTEAFF. The DNA of the CDR3 is TGTGCCAGCAGTTATTTAACAGGGGGGAACACTGAAGCTTTCTTT.

This clone was counted only a few times. V is TRBV7-3 and J is TRBJ2-1; D is uncertain. The CDR3 consists of 13 residues. CDR1 and CDR2 (germline): SGHTA, FQGTGA. Trimming cost V 4 bases and J 6 bases, with 10 bases left between them. The CDR3 bases are TGTGCCAGCAGCTACGACACTGCCAATGAGCAGTTCTTC. This codes for CASSYDTANEQFF.

J is TRBJ2-5 and V is TRBV4-3; D gene ambiguous. Germline V gives CDR1 LGHNA, CDR2 YSLEER. CDR3 length equals 15 residues. Trimming cost V 1 base and J 0 bases, with 9 bases left between them. CDR3 DNA sequence: TGCGCCAGCAGCCAAGTCGCAGCGTACCAAGAGACCCAGTACTTC. Protein sequence: CASSQVAAYQETQYF.

The chain has TRBV7-9 and TRBJ2-2; TRBD2 matches 10 bases. With 5 bases clipped from V and 6 bases from J, the junction kept 3 bases outside the gene matches. The CDR3 runs 14 residues. Germline loops: CDR1 SEHNR, CDR2 FQNEAQ (reference sequence). The CDR3 DNA is TGTGCCAGCAGCGGACTAGCGGTCCCCGGGGAGCTGTTTTTT. Its translation: CASSGLAVPGELFF.